What follows are 8 T cell receptor beta chains derived from one specimen sequenced in a study of shared clonotypes between healthy human individuals. Only in-frame clones appear in the TCRdb table, and some are missing; sequencing was by immunoSEQ multiplex PCR. Here the sample spans approximately 1,000,000 clones, 70% to 80% being singletons. The material sequenced was memory CD4+ T cells from PBMCs. Subset specified: CD45RA-negative fraction. The receptors derive from a man aged 18 to 29 in good health. Some clones in this sample may be carry-over from other donors' samples.

A remark on this clone: In the same sample, other DNA sequences code for this CDR3. The genes are TRBV14 and TRBJ2-3; D gene uncertain. There are 13 residues in the CDR3. The V and J ends lost 3 bases and 3 bases respectively, with 7 bases between them. CDR1 and CDR2 from the germline V gene are SGHDN and FVKESK. The CDR3 nucleotides are TGTGCCAGCAGCCAGCGCCTTACAGATACGCAGTATTTT. This gives the protein CASSQRLTDTQYF.

This chain links TRBV2 with TRBJ2-2; D possibly corresponds to TRBD1 (7 bases). Germline assignment: CDR1 SNHLY and CDR2 FYNNEI. Deletions cut 6 bases from V and 4 bases from J, with 12 bases between. The CDR3 sequence is 14 residues long. The CDR3, as DNA: TGTGCCAGCAGATGGCAGGGGGGCACCGGGGAGCTGTTTTTT. It specifies CASRWQGGTGELFF.

This clone was seen only a few times. J is TRBJ1-2 and V is TRBV20-1; D is unresolved. The V end lost 3 bases, the J end lost 7 bases, and 6 bases lay between the germline ends. Germline lookup yields CDR1 DFQATT and CDR2 SNEGSKA (reference sequence). The CDR3 is made up of 10 amino acids. CDR3 in DNA: TGCAGTGCTAGTTCCGTTGGCTACACCTTC. Encoded protein: CSASSVGYTF.

The chain recombines TRBV7-2 with TRBJ1-2, with 7 bases aligning to TRBD1. The CDR3 sequence is 14 residues long. Looked up from germline, CDR1 is SGHTA and CDR2 is FQGNSA. Trimming at V came to 4 bases and at J to 4 bases, leaving 6 bases not matched to a gene. CDR3: CASSSYRGRYGYTF. The CDR3 DNA reads as TGTGCCAGCAGCTCCTACAGGGGACGCTATGGCTACACCTTC.

The chain is built from TRBV20-1 and TRBJ1-2; D is undetermined. CDR1 DFQATT and CDR2 SNEGSKA come from the germline V gene (reference sequence). The length of the CDR3 is 10 residues. Trimming took 5 bases from V and 3 from J, leaving 4 bases between them. CDR3 in DNA: TGCAGTGCTGGTTACTATGGCTACACCTTC. Translation gives CSAGYYGYTF.

V usage is TRBV5-1 and J usage is TRBJ2-3, with 13 bases fitting TRBD2. Germline CDR1 is SGHRS and CDR2 is YFSETQ. J lost 3 bases, V lost 0 bases, and 4 bases had no gene match. The CDR3 consists of 17 residues. This chain's CDR3 is CASSLGSGLAGTDTQYF. CDR3 sequence (DNA): TGCGCCAGCAGCTTGGGGTCGGGACTAGCGGGAACAGATACGCAGTATTTT.

In the case of this clone: The same CDR3 also results from other DNA sequences found in this sample. V and J are TRBV5-1 and TRBJ1-4; 7 bases map to TRBD1. J lost 5 bases, V lost 3 bases, and 4 bases had no gene match. Germline V gene lookup returns CDR1 SGHRS and CDR2 YFSETQ. This CDR3 contains 14 residues. CDR3 in amino acids: CASSSQGGNEKLFF. The DNA of the CDR3 is TGCGCCAGCAGCTCGCAGGGGGGAAATGAAAAACTGTTTTTT.

The chain carries TRBV5-1 and TRBJ2-1; D is possibly TRBD2 (6 bases). CDR3 size: 14 residues. V shed 4 bases and J shed 3 bases, with 11 bases lying between them. CDR1 is SGHRS and CDR2 is YFSETQ in the germline V gene. The CDR3 DNA reads TGCGCCAGCAGCGGGGGACTCGACTACAATGAGCAGTTCTTC. As protein: CASSGGLDYNEQFF. The full variable domain, completed using reference TRBV5-1 and TRBJ2-1, is KAGVTQTPRYLIKTRGQQVTLSCSPISGHRSVSWYQQTPGQGLQFLFEYFSETQRNKGNFPGRFSGRQFSNSRSEMNVSTLELGDSALYLCASSGGLDYNEQFFGPGTRLTVL.